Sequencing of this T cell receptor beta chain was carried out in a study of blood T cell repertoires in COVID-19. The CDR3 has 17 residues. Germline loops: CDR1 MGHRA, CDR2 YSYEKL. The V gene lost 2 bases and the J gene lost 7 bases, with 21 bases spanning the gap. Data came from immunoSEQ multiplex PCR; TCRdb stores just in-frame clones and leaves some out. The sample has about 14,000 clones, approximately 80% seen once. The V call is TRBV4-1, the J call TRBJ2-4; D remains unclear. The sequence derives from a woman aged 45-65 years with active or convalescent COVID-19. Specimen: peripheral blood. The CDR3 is CASSQLIVGIRGNIQYF. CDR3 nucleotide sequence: TGCGCCAGCAGCCAATTAATTGTCGGCATCCGCGGTAACATTCAGTACTTC.